Shown below are 13 T cell receptor beta chains from a single sample sequenced in a study of blood T cell repertoires in COVID-19. Generated by immunoSEQ multiplex PCR, the TCRdb table keeps only in-frame clones and is missing some. Of 60,000 to 85,000 clones listed, about 82% are singletons. Sequencing input: peripheral blood. All receptors derive from a woman in her fifties or sixties with acute or convalescent COVID-19.

The chain couples TRBV7-9 to TRBJ2-5; the D is unclear. V lost 1 base, J lost 1 base, and 10 bases lay in between. Looked up from germline, CDR1 is SEHNR and CDR2 is FQNEAQ (reference sequence). The CDR3 contains 15 residues. CDR3 DNA sequence: TGTGCCAGCAGCTTAGGGTACAGTAGCCAAGAGACCCAGTACTTC. Amino acid sequence: CASSLGYSSQETQYF. Full variable domain (remainder filled in from reference TRBV7-9 and TRBJ2-5): DTGVSQNPRHKITKRGQNVTFRCDPISEHNRLYWYRQTLGQGPEFLTYFQNEAQLEKSRLLSDRFSAERPKGSFSTLEIQRTEQGDSAMYLCASSLGYSSQETQYFGPGTRLLVL.

The genes are TRBV6-2 or TRBV6-3 and TRBJ2-1; D is uncertain. Germline V gives CDR1 MNHEY, CDR2 SVGEGT. Trimming shortened V by 4 bases and J by 4 bases, and 23 bases separated the two germline ends. The CDR3 length is 18 residues. CDR3 residues: CASSSLLPTSELYNEQFF. In nucleotides, the CDR3 is TGTGCCAGCAGTTCCCTACTTCCGACGTCGGAGCTATACAATGAGCAGTTCTTC.

The chain is built from TRBV19 and TRBJ1-2; 8 positions agree with TRBD1. The CDR3 covers 12 residues. The germline V gene encodes CDR1 LNHDA and CDR2 SQIVND (reference sequence). V lost 7 bases and J lost 6; bases outside the gene matches: 4. The DNA for the CDR3 is TGTGCCAGTAAGACAGGGGATCATGGCTACACCTTC. This codes for CASKTGDHGYTF.

The CDR3 loop is CASSERAGAGETQYF. The CDR3 nucleotides read TGTGCCAGCAGTGAACGAGCGGGGGCCGGAGAGACCCAGTACTTC. The V call is TRBV2, the J call TRBJ2-5; 8 positions agree with TRBD2. CDR1 and CDR2 (germline): SNHLY, FYNNEI. CDR3 length: 15 amino acids. J lost 4 bases, V lost 2 bases, and 6 bases had no gene match.

A few counts support this clone. The gene calls are TRBV15 and TRBJ2-2; TRBD1 is a possible D gene (5 bases). Looked up from germline, CDR1 is LNHNV and CDR2 is YYDKDF (reference sequence). V lost 0 bases, J lost 3 bases, and 17 bases lay in between. The CDR3 contains 18 residues. The CDR3 DNA sequence: TGTGCCACCAGCAGAGACCTACGACAGAGAACTTACACCGGGGAGCTGTTTTTT. The encoded protein is CATSRDLRQRTYTGELFF.

This clone has a handful of counts. This rearrangement joins TRBV5-5 to TRBJ1-6; D is perhaps TRBD1 (6 bases). This CDR3 is 14 amino acids long. CDR1 SGHKS and CDR2 YYEKEE come from the germline V gene (reference sequence). V was cut by 2 bases and J by 8 bases, with 11 bases left in between. In nucleotides, the CDR3 is TGTGCCAGCAGCTTTTACAGGGTTCATTCACCCCTCCACTTT. Encoded protein: CASSFYRVHSPLHF.

The sample holds one count of this clone. The V call is TRBV29-1, the J call TRBJ1-1; 11 positions match TRBD1. With 6 bases clipped from V and 5 bases from J, the junction kept 5 bases outside the gene matches. The CDR3 sequence is 13 residues long. CDR1 SQVTM and CDR2 ANQGSEA come from the germline V gene. CDR3 protein: CSVGQGARTEAFF. The CDR3 bases are TGCAGCGTAGGACAGGGGGCTCGGACTGAAGCTTTCTTT.

The chain uses TRBV7-6 and TRBJ1-1, with 8 bases fitting TRBD1. The germline V gene encodes CDR1 SGHVS and CDR2 FNYEAQ. The CDR3 consists of 16 residues. Unmatched junction bases numbered 11, after V lost 1 base and J lost 7 bases. CDR3 coding DNA: TGTGCCAGCAGCTTAGGTTTTGGGCAGGGGGCTGGTGAAGCTTTCTTT. Protein product: CASSLGFGQGAGEAFF. Drawing the rest from reference TRBV7-6 and TRBJ1-1, the complete variable domain is GAGVSQSPRYKVTKRGQDVALRCDPISGHVSLYWYRQALGQGPEFLTYFNYEAQQDKSGLPNDRFSAERPEGSISTLTIQRTEQRDSAMYRCASSLGFGQGAGEAFFGQGTRLTVV.

This clone was recorded at least ten times. This chain links TRBV19 with TRBJ1-2; unclear D gene. The CDR3 length is 13 residues. V shed 7 bases and J shed 3 bases, with 12 bases lying between them. CDR1 is LNHDA, CDR2 SQIVND, per germline (reference sequence). This CDR3 reads CASTSSGDYGYTF. In DNA, the CDR3 is TGTGCCAGTACCTCTTCAGGTGACTATGGCTACACCTTC.

This chain uses TRBV5-1 with TRBJ1-2; D may be TRBD1 (6 bases). The CDR3 totals 13 residues. Germline CDR1 is SGHRS and CDR2 is YFSETQ. The V gene lost 4 bases and the J gene lost 8 bases, with 15 bases spanning the gap. Here the CDR3 DNA reads TGCGCCAGCAGCATAAGGACAGAGCGAGGCTACACCTTC. This codes for CASSIRTERGYTF.

The chain carries TRBV10-1 and TRBJ2-1; a possible D gene is TRBD1 (6 bases). V lost 6 bases and J lost 9, with 9 bases in between. The V gene's germline CDR1 is WNHNN and CDR2 SYGVQD (reference sequence). This CDR3 spans 11 amino acids. CDR3 region: CASSRGTEQFF. The CDR3, as DNA: TGCGCCAGCAGCAGGGGTACTGAGCAGTTCTTC.

V is TRBV2 and J is TRBJ1-1; 8 positions agree with TRBD1. This CDR3 contains 16 residues. Germline V gene data show CDR1 as SNHLY and CDR2 as FYNNEI. The trim removed 3 bases at V and 6 bases at J, leaving 12 bases unmatched. The CDR3 spells CASSDQGALVGSEAFF. CDR3 nucleotide sequence: TGTGCCAGCAGTGATCAGGGGGCCTTGGTAGGTTCTGAAGCTTTCTTT.

J is TRBJ1-5 and V is TRBV5-1; 11 bases fit TRBD1. Germline assignment: CDR1 SGHRS and CDR2 YFSETQ. The CDR3 consists of 15 residues. The J segment lost 5 bases and the V segment lost 4 bases, leaving 5 bases of the junction unmatched. The CDR3: CASSLGQGADQPQHF. In nucleotides, the CDR3 is TGCGCCAGCAGCCTAGGACAGGGGGCGGATCAGCCCCAGCATTTT.